This entry concerns a single T cell receptor beta chain. The data were obtained in a study of regulatory T cells in long-lasting Graves disease. Background on the study: Positive TSH receptor antibodies alongside over 5 years of antithyroid drugs were what marked Graves' disease as persistent.

Between the trimmed V and J ends, which lost 4 bases and 0 bases, there was a span of 11 bases. Germline V gives CDR1 SGHKS, CDR2 YYEKEE (reference sequence). The CDR3 runs 15 residues. For TCR beta, libraries came from iRepertoire HTBI primers and Arm-PCR of CDR3 regions. TCRdb re-analysed the multiplex PCR reads in MiXCR, keeping a single row per CDR3 protein. This sample has more than 300,000 distinct CDR3 sequences; 20% to 25% occur once, and the top ten carry roughly a quarter. This sample's time point: persistent/refractory GD, antithyroid drugs over 5 years with positive TRAb. PBMCs provided the RNA from which the TCR library was made. In Xi'an, China, an endocrinology department was the source of patients.

The rearrangement joins TRBV5-5 to TRBJ1-5; maybe TRBD1 (5 bases). Sequencing used peripheral blood mononuclear cells (PBMCs), obtained when the disease was refractory, from a patient treated with antithyroid drugs. This sequence originates from a woman between 35 and 50 years old with Graves disease. CDR3 residues: CASSAGVGSNQPQHF. As DNA, the CDR3 is TGTGCCAGCAGCGCGGGGGTGGGTAGCAATCAGCCCCAGCATTTT.